The clone carrying this T cell receptor (beta chain) showed up many times. Its target is not known. This could be a read error, since a much larger clone is one nucleotide away. This sample is drawn from a study of T cells in Graves' hyperthyroidism and ophthalmopathy. Across the whole study: Before any treatment, at initial diagnosis, peripheral blood was collected.

Study findings and constraints: In blood, most of the thyroid clonotypes expanded above 0.001 were also present.

Amplification targeted TCR beta CDR3 regions from RNA transcripts. Using the HTBI primer set, a first-round RT-PCR was run on the TCR CDR3. TCRdb used MiXCR to reprocess the multiplex PCR reads, holding one entry per CDR3 protein. This sample carries roughly 640,000 distinct CDR3 sequences, roughly a sixth of them seen once, and the ten largest clones take under 3.5%. A Clinical Activity Score of at least 3, a NOSPECS grade of at least 4 and a duration under 3 months were recorded in the ophthalmopathy patients. Criteria for exclusion of patients were uncontrolled infection, other autoimmune disease, pregnancy or lactation. This receptor was obtained from a middle-aged woman with Graves' ophthalmopathy. The sequencing input was blood.

CDR3 DNA sequence: TGTGCCAGCAATGGGGAAAGCTACGAGCAGTACTTC. Its translation is CASNGESYEQYF. The chain couples TRBV28 to TRBJ2-7, with no clear D. V was clipped by 7 bases and J by 3 bases, with 10 bases between them. Germline V gene sequence: CDR1 MDHEN, CDR2 SYDVKM. The CDR3 runs 12 residues.